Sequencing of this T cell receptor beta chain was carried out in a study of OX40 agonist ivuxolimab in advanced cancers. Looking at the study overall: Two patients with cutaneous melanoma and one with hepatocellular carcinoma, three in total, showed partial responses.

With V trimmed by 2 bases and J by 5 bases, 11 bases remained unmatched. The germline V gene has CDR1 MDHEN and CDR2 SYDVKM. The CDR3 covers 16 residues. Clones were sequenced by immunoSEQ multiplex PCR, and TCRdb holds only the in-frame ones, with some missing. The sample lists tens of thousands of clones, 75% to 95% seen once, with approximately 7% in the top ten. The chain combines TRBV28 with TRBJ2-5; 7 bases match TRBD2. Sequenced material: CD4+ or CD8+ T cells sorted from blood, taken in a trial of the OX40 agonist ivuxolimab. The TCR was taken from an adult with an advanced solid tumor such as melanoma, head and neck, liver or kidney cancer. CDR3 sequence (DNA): TGTGCCAGCAGTTTAAGGCGGTGGGGGGGACGGGAGACCCAGTACTTC. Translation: CASSLRRWGGRETQYF. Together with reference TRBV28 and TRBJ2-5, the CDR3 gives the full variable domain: DVKVTQSSRYLVKRTGEKVFLECVQDMDHENMFWYRQDPGLGLRLIYFSYDVKMKEKGDIPEGYSVSREKKERFSLILESASTNQTSMYLCASSLRRWGGRETQYFGPGTRLLVL.